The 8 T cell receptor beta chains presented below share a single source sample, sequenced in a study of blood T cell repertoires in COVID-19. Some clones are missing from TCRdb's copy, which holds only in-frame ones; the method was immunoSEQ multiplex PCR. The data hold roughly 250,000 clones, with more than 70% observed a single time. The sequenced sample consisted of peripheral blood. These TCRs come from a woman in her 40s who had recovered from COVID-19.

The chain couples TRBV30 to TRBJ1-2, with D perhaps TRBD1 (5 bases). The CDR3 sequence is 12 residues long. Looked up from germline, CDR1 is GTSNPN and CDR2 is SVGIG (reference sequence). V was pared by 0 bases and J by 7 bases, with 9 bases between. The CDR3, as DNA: TGTGCCTGGAGTGTAGGGGTTACTGGCTACACCTTC. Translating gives CAWSVGVTGYTF.

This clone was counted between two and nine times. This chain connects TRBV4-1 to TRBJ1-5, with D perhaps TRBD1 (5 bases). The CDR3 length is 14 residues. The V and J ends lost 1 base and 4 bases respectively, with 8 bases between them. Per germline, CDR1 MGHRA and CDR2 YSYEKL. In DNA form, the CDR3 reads TGCGCCAGCAGCCAAGGCAGGGATAATCAGCCCCAGCATTTT. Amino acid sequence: CASSQGRDNQPQHF.

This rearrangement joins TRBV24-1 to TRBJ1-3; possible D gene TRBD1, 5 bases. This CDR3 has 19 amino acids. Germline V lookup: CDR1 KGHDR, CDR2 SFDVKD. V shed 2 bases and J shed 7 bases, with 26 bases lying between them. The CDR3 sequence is CATSDSGQDTDRYWNTIYF. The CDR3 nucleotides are TGTGCCACCAGTGATTCAGGGCAGGATACCGACCGGTATTGGAACACCATATATTTT.

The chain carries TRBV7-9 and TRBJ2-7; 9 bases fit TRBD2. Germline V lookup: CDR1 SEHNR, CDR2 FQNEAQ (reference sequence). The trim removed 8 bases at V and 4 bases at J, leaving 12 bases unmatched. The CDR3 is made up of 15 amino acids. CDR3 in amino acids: CASDDPGLAGYEQYF. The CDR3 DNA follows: TGTGCCAGCGATGATCCGGGACTAGCAGGGTACGAGCAGTACTTC.

The CDR3 DNA reads as TGTGCCTGGAGTGGACAGGGGATGGAATACACTGAAGCTTTCTTT. It codes for CAWSGQGMEYTEAFF. The V and J genes are TRBV30 and TRBJ1-1; 8 bases agree with TRBD1. This CDR3 is built from 15 residues. After removal of 1 base from V and 3 bases from J, the junction contained 7 bases not matched to a gene. Germline V gene lookup returns CDR1 GTSNPN and CDR2 SVGIG (reference sequence).

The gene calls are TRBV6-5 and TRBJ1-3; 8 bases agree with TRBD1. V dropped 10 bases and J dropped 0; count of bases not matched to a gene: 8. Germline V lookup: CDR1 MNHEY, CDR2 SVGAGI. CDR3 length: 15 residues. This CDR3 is CATTGESYSGNTIYF. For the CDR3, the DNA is TGTGCCACGACAGGGGAGTCCTACTCTGGAAACACCATATATTTT.

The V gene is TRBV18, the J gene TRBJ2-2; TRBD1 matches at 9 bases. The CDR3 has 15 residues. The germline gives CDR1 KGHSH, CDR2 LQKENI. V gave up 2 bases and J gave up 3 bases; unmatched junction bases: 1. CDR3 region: CASSPWTGDTGELFF. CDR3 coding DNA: TGTGCCAGCTCACCATGGACAGGGGACACCGGGGAGCTGTTTTTT.

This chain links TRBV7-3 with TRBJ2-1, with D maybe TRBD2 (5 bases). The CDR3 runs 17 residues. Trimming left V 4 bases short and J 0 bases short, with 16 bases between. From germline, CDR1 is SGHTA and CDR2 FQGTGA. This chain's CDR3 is CASSSNGPGYSYNEQFF. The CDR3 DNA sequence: TGTGCCAGCAGCTCCAACGGCCCGGGATACTCCTACAATGAGCAGTTCTTC.